The text below deals with one T cell receptor beta chain. This record comes from a study of control samples from healthy donors and cancer patients. V lost 4 bases to trimming and J lost 3 bases; unmatched junction nucleotides: 7. The CDR3 contains 15 residues. Germline assignment: CDR1 LGHNA and CDR2 YNFKEQ. The assay was immunoSEQ multiplex PCR, and TCRdb's table has in-frame clones only and misses some. Of 150,000 or so clones in the sample, 93% were seen once. This receptor was taken from a man between 18 and 29 years old in good health. Input material: blood. The rearrangement uses TRBV4-2 and TRBJ1-1; 8 bases align to TRBD1. The CDR3: CASSRGQGRDTEAFF. CDR3 coding DNA: TGTGCCAGCAGCCGAGGACAGGGACGGGACACTGAAGCTTTCTTT.